The 30 T cell receptor beta chains below all came from one sample that was sequenced in a study of CD8+CD57+ T cells in acquired aplastic anemia. The TCR beta profiling, which covered VDJ combination and CDR3 sequence, was carried out using genomic DNA as the template. TCRdb reanalysed the reads using MiXCR and keeps one entry per CDR3 protein. The sample has just over 400,000 distinct CDR3 sequences; approximately 70% are singletons. The sample consisted of sorted CD4+, CD8+, or CD8+CD57+ T cells (not recorded which) from PBMCs. These receptors all come from a human donor in good health, serving as a control.

This clonotype turned up a few times. Since a much larger clone is just one base distant, this may be a read error. For the CDR3, the DNA is TGCGCCAGCAGCCGAGATGGTAGGTCAGGCGGCTACACCTTC. Protein: CASSRDGRSGGYTF. The rearrangement joins TRBV4-3 to TRBJ1-2, with unresolved D. The CDR3 covers 14 residues. V was trimmed by 4 bases and J by 8 bases, leaving 17 bases between them. Germline V lookup: CDR1 LGHNA, CDR2 YSLEER.

The chain couples TRBV29-1 to TRBJ1-1; weak D call: TRBD1 (6 bases). The V gene's germline CDR1 is SQVTM and CDR2 ANQGSEA. CDR3 size: 11 residues. Trimming took off 7 bases at V and 5 bases at J, with 11 bases between the two ends. CDR3: CSARGATEAFF. Here the CDR3 DNA reads TGCAGCGCCCGGGGGGCGACTGAAGCTTTCTTT.

This clonotype was seen repeatedly, ten times or more. The chain employs TRBV5-6 and TRBJ2-6, with D possibly TRBD1 on 5 matching bases. Germline CDR1 is SGHDT and CDR2 is YYEEEE. The CDR3 is 15 residues long. V was trimmed by 2 bases and J by 0 bases, leaving 6 bases between them. The CDR3 bases are TGTGCCAGCAGCTTTGGACACTCTGGGGCCAACGTCCTGACTTTC. Amino acid sequence: CASSFGHSGANVLTF.

The gene calls are TRBV7-2 and TRBJ2-3; 8 positions match TRBD2. The CDR3 loop spans 15 amino acids. The ends lost 8 bases at V and 4 bases at J; junction bases unmatched: 11. The germline gives CDR1 SGHTA, CDR2 FQGNSA. The CDR3 sequence: CASGVWAGGPDTQYF. CDR3 sequence (DNA): TGTGCCAGCGGCGTATGGGCGGGGGGCCCAGATACGCAGTATTTT.

This clonotype occurred many times. The chain employs TRBV9 and TRBJ1-1; 8 bases match TRBD1. Per the germline V gene, CDR1 is SGDLS and CDR2 is YYNGEE. V dropped 5 bases and J dropped 1; count of bases not matched to a gene: 4. CDR3 size: 14 residues. The CDR3: CASSEGQGNTEAFF. Written as DNA, the CDR3 is TGTGCCAGCAGTGAAGGACAGGGGAACACTGAAGCTTTCTTT.

V usage is TRBV11-1 and J usage is TRBJ2-5; 7 positions match TRBD1. The germline V gene has CDR1 SGHAT and CDR2 FQDESV (reference sequence). This CDR3 has 14 residues. The V gene end was trimmed by 5 bases and the J gene end by 4 bases; junction bases not matched to a gene: 7. The CDR3 here is CASSLGGRGETQYF. The CDR3 bases are TGTGCCAGCAGCCTAGGGGGCAGGGGAGAGACCCAGTACTTC.

This rearrangement joins TRBV7-2 to TRBJ1-3; unclear D gene. V lost 4 bases and J lost 10, with 20 bases in between. This CDR3 region has 15 residues. Germline CDR1 and CDR2: SGHTA and FQGNSA. In DNA, the CDR3 is TGTGCCAGCAGCTCCACCGAAAGGGATAATCAGACCATATATTTT. Translating it yields CASSSTERDNQTIYF.

To note about this clonotype: The junction departs from the called germline gene at one end, perhaps through a read error. This chain joins TRBV9 and TRBJ1-2; D ambiguous. CDR1 and CDR2 from the germline V gene are SGDLS and YYNGEE. The CDR3 sequence is 14 residues long. CDR3 region: CASSTRFQETQYSF. CDR3 DNA: TGTGCCAGCAGCACCCGCTTCCAAGAGACCCAGTACTCCTTC.

Comments on this clonotype: This may come from a read error, since a much larger clone is one base off. The chain links TRBV6-1 to TRBJ2-1; D ambiguous. This CDR3 is built from 13 residues. Germline-derived CDR1 and CDR2 are MNHNS and SASEGT. CDR3 sequence reads: CASSGSHYNERFF. As DNA, the CDR3 is TGTGCCAGCAGTGGGTCACACTACAATGAGCGGTTCTTC.

Points on this clonotype: Relative to the germline gene, one junction end is altered; a read error may explain this. The V call is TRBV7-2, the J call TRBJ2-5; no reliable D call. Germline V gene lookup returns CDR1 SGHTA and CDR2 FQGNSA. The CDR3 covers 15 residues. This CDR3 is CASSLGANNSPPHYF. The DNA for the CDR3 is TGTGCCAGCAGCTTAGGGGCAAATAATTCACCCCCCCACTACTTC.

With respect to this clonotype: At one end, the junction sequence differs from germline, possibly due to a read error. CDR3 in DNA: TGTGCCACCAGTGACTGGGGGGGGGCGGTAACGGGGGAGCTGTTTTTT. It is translated as CATSDWGGAVTGELFF. The rearrangement links TRBV10-3 to TRBJ2-2, with D possibly TRBD2 on 7 matching bases. The CDR3 is 16 amino acids. Per the germline V gene, CDR1 is ENHRY and CDR2 is SYGVKD.

On this clonotype: One junction end disagrees with the germline gene, perhaps due to a read error. The V call is TRBV7-8, the J call TRBJ1-2; 11 bases map to TRBD1. Looked up from germline, CDR1 is SGHVS and CDR2 is FQNEAQ. This CDR3 region has 14 residues. CDR3 amino acids: CASSLGTGGADYGF. CDR3 in DNA: TGTGCCAGCAGCTTAGGGACAGGGGGCGCTGACTATGGCTTC.

The J gene is TRBJ1-1, the V gene TRBV12-3 or TRBV12-4; D ambiguous. This CDR3 comprises 14 residues. V was shortened by 6 bases and J by 1 base, with 12 bases between the two germline ends. The CDR3 sequence: CASSPMLQNTEAFF. In nucleotides, the CDR3 is TGTGCCAGCAGCCCAATGCTCCAGAACACTGAAGCTTTCTTT.

The chain joins TRBV29-1 to TRBJ1-3; 7 bases are a match to TRBD1. Per the germline V gene, CDR1 is SQVTM and CDR2 is ANQGSEA. Trimming removed 5 bases from V and 7 bases from J; junction bases left unmatched: 14. The CDR3 runs 15 residues. The CDR3, as DNA: TGCAGCGTTAGAGGGCAGGGGGGTGTTGGCAACACCATATATTTT. Its translation is CSVRGQGGVGNTIYF.

Points on this clonotype: This likely comes from a read error, as the CDR3 has no conserved phenylalanine or tryptophan at its end. The chain links TRBV2 to TRBJ2-3; tentative D call: TRBD2 (5 bases). The ends were cut back, 6 bases at V and 0 bases at J, with 10 bases in the middle. The CDR3 totals 14 residues. The germline V gene encodes CDR1 SNHLY and CDR2 FYNNEI. The CDR3 loop is CASSLGRSTDTQYP. CDR3 in DNA: TGTGCCAGCAGCTTGGGGAGAAGCACAGATACGCAGTATCCA.

About this clonotype itself: A read error may account for a junction end that differs from germline. J is TRBJ1-6 and V is TRBV20-1; D not certain. The CDR3 runs to 16 residues. Germline V CDR1 and CDR2: DFQATT, SNEGSKA (reference sequence). This chain's CDR3 is CGATKMNTEDNSPLHF. The CDR3, as DNA: TGCGGTGCCACTAAAATGAACACTGAAGATAATTCACCCCTCCACTTT.

This clonotype was counted once. An end of the junction differs from the germline gene, which may be a read error. The V gene is TRBV19, the J gene TRBJ2-5; D possibly corresponds to TRBD1 (5 bases). Germline V lookup: CDR1 LNHDA, CDR2 SQIVND (reference sequence). The CDR3 runs 14 residues. CDR3 DNA sequence: TGTGCCAGTAGGCCCCCGACAGACGAAGAGACCCAGCACTTC. As protein: CASRPPTDEETQHF.

Worth noting for this clonotype: At one end, the junction sequence differs from germline, possibly due to a read error. The chain is built from TRBV7-6 and TRBJ1-6; D remains ambiguous. Germline V gives CDR1 SGHVS, CDR2 FNYEAQ. There are 13 residues in the CDR3. The CDR3 DNA reads as TGTGCCAGCAGTGAGACGAGAACCGGCCACCACCACTTC. Encoded protein: CASSETRTGHHHF.

Note on this clonotype: The conserved closing phenylalanine or tryptophan is absent in this CDR3, likely reflecting a read error. The DNA is omitted, as the CDR3 cannot be located on it reliably, and the CDR3 follows TCRdb's listing. The rearrangement joins TRBV7-2 to TRBJ2-3. The germline CDR1 and CDR2 sequences are SGHTA and FQGNSA. Inclusive of both ends, the CDR3 amounts to 11 amino acids. CDR3 sequence reads: CASSVTDTKDV.

The rearrangement links TRBV11-1 to TRBJ2-1; 7 nucleotides match TRBD2. Germline-derived CDR1 and CDR2 are SGHAT and FQDESV (reference sequence). The trim removed 2 bases at V and 7 bases at J, leaving 8 bases unmatched. The CDR3 sequence is 15 residues long. CDR3 nucleotide sequence: TGTGCCAGCAGCTTACGTTCGGGGGGTAGGAATGAGCAGTTCTTC. This translates into CASSLRSGGRNEQFF.

J is TRBJ1-1 and V is TRBV7-2; maybe TRBD1 (5 bases). Germline V gene data show CDR1 as SGHTA and CDR2 as FQGNSA. The CDR3 extends over 15 amino acids. The V gene lost 5 bases and the J gene lost 1 base, with 14 bases spanning the gap. In DNA, the CDR3 is TGTGCCAGCAGCCGCCCAGACAGACCGAACACTGAAGCTTTCTTT. Its translation is CASSRPDRPNTEAFF.

Regarding this clonotype: The junction and the germline gene differ at one end; a read error may be behind it. This chain joins TRBV19 and TRBJ1-6; TRBD1 aligns across 7 bases. Germline loops: CDR1 LNHDA, CDR2 SQIVND (reference sequence). This CDR3 has 11 amino acids. CDR3 sequence: CASSYDRAFLF. The DNA of the CDR3 is TGTGCCAGTAGCTACGACAGGGCCTTCCTCTTT.

In regard to this clonotype: The junction departs from the called germline gene at one end, perhaps through a read error. V and J are TRBV9 and TRBJ1-2, with D tentatively TRBD1 (6 bases). This CDR3 has 18 residues. The germline V gene encodes CDR1 SGDLS and CDR2 YYNGEE. This CDR3 reads CASSVGDLGQLFNYGYTF. Here the CDR3 DNA reads TGTGCCAGCAGCGTAGGGGACCTTGGACAGCTTTTTAACTATGGCTATACCTTC.

This clonotype has a handful of counts. An end of the junction does not agree with germline; a read error may underlie this. The V gene is TRBV7-3, the J gene TRBJ1-2; the D gene is possibly TRBD1 (6 bases). The CDR3 contains 13 residues. Germline V CDR1 and CDR2: SGHTA, FQGTGA. CDR3 in amino acids: CASSLGGDYGYTF. CDR3 in DNA: TGCGCCAGCAGCTTAGGGGGTGACTATGGCTACACCTTC.

The J gene is TRBJ1-6, the V gene TRBV7-2, with D unresolved. With 6 bases removed from V and 10 bases from J, the gap between germline ends came to 10 bases. CDR3 length: 12 amino acids. Germline V lookup: CDR1 SGHTA, CDR2 FQGNSA. CDR3 DNA sequence: TGTGCCAGCAGGACGGGCAGGTCACCCCTCCACTTT. Encoded protein: CASRTGRSPLHF.

With regard to this clonotype: At one end the junction does not follow the germline gene, possibly because of a read error. The CDR3 nucleotides read TGCAGTGCTGTCCGGCCGATGGGACAGGCCTTC. Its protein is CSAVRPMGQAF. The chain uses TRBV20-1 and TRBJ1-2; 8 nucleotides line up with TRBD1. Germline loops: CDR1 DFQATT, CDR2 SNEGSKA (reference sequence). CDR3 length equals 11 residues.

The rearrangement links TRBV20-1 to TRBJ1-4, with D possibly TRBD1 on 6 matching bases. V dropped 6 bases and J dropped 5 bases, with 22 bases sitting between them. CDR1 is DFQATT and CDR2 is SNEGSKA in the germline V gene (reference sequence). The CDR3 has 16 amino acids. This CDR3 reads CSATTGTWAWNEKLFF. As DNA, the CDR3 is TGCAGTGCCACAACCGGGACATGGGCATGGAATGAAAAACTGTTTTTT.

This clonotype was observed at least ten times. The chain recombines TRBV20-1 with TRBJ1-5, with 10 bases that match TRBD1. From germline, CDR1 is DFQATT and CDR2 SNEGSKA (reference sequence). V trimming: 3 bases; J trimming: 4 bases; junction bases outside the gene matches: 0. This CDR3 comprises 13 residues. CDR3 amino acids: CSARGQGNQPQHF. The CDR3 DNA reads TGCAGTGCTAGGGGACAGGGGAATCAGCCCCAGCATTTT.

The J gene is TRBJ2-7, the V gene TRBV7-3; the D gene is possibly TRBD2 (7 bases). Germline CDR1 reads SGHTA; CDR2 reads FQGTGA. V gave up 2 bases and J gave up 5 bases, with 13 bases separating them. The CDR3 runs to 14 residues. The CDR3 DNA reads TGTGCCAGCAGCTTAGTCGGGGGGCTGCACGAGCAGTACTTC. Amino acid sequence: CASSLVGGLHEQYF.

The chain is built from TRBV20-1 and TRBJ1-5; D gene unclear. From germline, CDR1 is DFQATT and CDR2 SNEGSKA (reference sequence). Trimming left V 5 bases short and J 14 bases short, with 19 bases between. This CDR3 has 12 amino acids. CDR3 in DNA: TGCAGTGCTGCCGGATGTCCTACGAGCAAGCATTTT. Amino acid sequence: CSAAGCPTSKHF.